This T cell receptor (beta chain) is from a study of blood T cell repertoires in COVID-19. The wider study: Spain, Italy and the United States supplied samples that represented acute and convalescent COVID-19.

Original handling: Amplification of reference gene primers provided the estimated nucleated cell counts. TCRdb's table, derived via immunoSEQ multiplex PCR, lists solely in-frame clones and lacks some. That table is the source of V, J and clone size, and D and trimming were worked out from the DNA. The sample records about 170,000 clones, 86% being singletons. This receptor was identified in a man between 65 and 85 years old with acute or convalescent COVID-19. Sequenced material: peripheral blood.

The CDR3 DNA sequence: TGTGCCAGCAGGGGGGACCTTGGAGGACAGGGGGCTAATCAGCCCCAGCATTTT. Its protein product is CASRGDLGGQGANQPQHF. The chain combines TRBV27 with TRBJ1-5; 11 nucleotides agree with TRBD1. This CDR3 spans 18 amino acids. Germline-derived CDR1 and CDR2 are MNHEY and SMNVEV (reference sequence). V lost 6 bases, J lost 4 bases, and 14 bases stayed unmatched.